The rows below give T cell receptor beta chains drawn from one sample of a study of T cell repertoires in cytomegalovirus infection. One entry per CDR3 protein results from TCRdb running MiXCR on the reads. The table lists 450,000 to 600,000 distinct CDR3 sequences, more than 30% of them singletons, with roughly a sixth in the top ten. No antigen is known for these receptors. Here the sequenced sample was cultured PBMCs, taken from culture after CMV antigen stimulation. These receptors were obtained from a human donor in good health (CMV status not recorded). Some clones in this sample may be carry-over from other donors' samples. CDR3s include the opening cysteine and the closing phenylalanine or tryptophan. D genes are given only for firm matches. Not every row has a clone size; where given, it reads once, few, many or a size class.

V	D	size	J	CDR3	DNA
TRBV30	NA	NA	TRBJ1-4	CAWETFREFGEKLFF	TGTGCCTGGGAGACCTTCAGGGAATTCGGCGAAAAACTGTTTTTT
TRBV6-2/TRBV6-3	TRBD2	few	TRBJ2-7	CASSYDGLSSGRALINEQYF	TGTGCCAGCAGTTACGACGGACTGTCTAGCGGGAGGGCCCTTATCAACGAGCAGTACTTC
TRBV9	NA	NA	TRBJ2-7	CASSVSSGSYEQYF	TGTGCCAGCAGCGTATCGTCAGGCTCCTACGAGCAGTACTTC
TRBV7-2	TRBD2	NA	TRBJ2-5	CASRLTSGNQETQYF	TGTGCCAGCAGGCTTACTAGCGGGAATCAAGAGACCCAGTACTTC
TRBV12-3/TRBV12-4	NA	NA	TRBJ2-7	CASSPTYGGLWHF	TGTGCCAGCAGTCCAACCTACGGCGGCCTGTGGCACTTC
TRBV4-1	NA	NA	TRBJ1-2	CASSPQEGSLGYTF	TGCGCCAGCAGCCCACAGGAGGGGTCCTTAGGCTACACCTTC
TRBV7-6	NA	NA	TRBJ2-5	CASSLGPREQETQYF	TGTGCCAGCAGCTTAGGACCAAGGGAACAAGAGACCCAGTACTTC
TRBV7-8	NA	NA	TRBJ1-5	CASSSSWNSANQPQHF	TGTGCCAGCAGCTCCTCCTGGAATTCTGCCAATCAGCCCCAGCATTTT
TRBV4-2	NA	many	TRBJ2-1	CASSQWRTTTYNEQFF	TGTGCCAGCAGCCAGTGGCGGACTACTACCTACAATGAGCAGTTCTTC
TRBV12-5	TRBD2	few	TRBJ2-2	CASGLVLGLAGGPYTGELFF	TGTGCTAGTGGTTTGGTACTGGGACTAGCGGGAGGGCCGTACACCGGGGAGCTGTTTTTT
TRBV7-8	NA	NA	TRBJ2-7	CASSLDGARKYF	TGTGCCAGCAGCTTAGATGGGGCCAGAAAGTACTTC
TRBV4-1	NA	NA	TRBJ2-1	CASRLQDNEQFF	TGCGCCAGCAGGCTGCAAGACAATGAGCAGTTCTTC
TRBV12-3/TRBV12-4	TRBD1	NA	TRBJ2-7	CASIRSGTGAGEQYF	TGTGCCAGCATTCGATCCGGGACAGGGGCCGGAGAGCAGTACTTC
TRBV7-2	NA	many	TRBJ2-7	CASSAQGYEQYF	TGTGCCAGCAGCGCGCAGGGTTACGAGCAGTACTTC
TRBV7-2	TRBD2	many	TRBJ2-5	CASSSGGRFGETQYF	TGTGCCAGCAGCTCGGGAGGGAGATTTGGGGAGACCCAGTACTTC
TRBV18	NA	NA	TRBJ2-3	CASSFELRTDTQYF	TGTGCCAGCTCGTTTGAGTTACGGACAGATACGCAGTATTTT
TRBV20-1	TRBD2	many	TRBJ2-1	CSATPSGSGDEQFF	TGCAGTGCTACCCCTAGCGGGAGTGGGGATGAGCAGTTCTTC
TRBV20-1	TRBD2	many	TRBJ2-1	CSAASGRVVGEQFF	TGCAGTGCTGCCAGCGGGAGGGTGGTGGGGGAGCAGTTCTTC
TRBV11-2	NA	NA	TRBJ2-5	CASSLDRAGTQYF	TGTGCCAGCAGCTTAGATCGGGCGGGGACCCAGTACTTC
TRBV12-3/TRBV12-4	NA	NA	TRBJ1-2	CASSFGTTLYGYTF	TGTGCCAGCAGTTTCGGGACCACCCTATATGGCTACACCTTC
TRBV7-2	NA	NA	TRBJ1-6	CASSSLSHSYNSPLHF	TGTGCCAGCAGCTCTTTATCCCACTCCTATAATTCACCCCTCCACTTT
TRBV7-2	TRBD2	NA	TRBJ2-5	CASSLVGGRAFAETQYF	TGTGCCAGCAGCTTAGTGGGCGGGAGGGCCTTTGCTGAGACCCAGTACTTC
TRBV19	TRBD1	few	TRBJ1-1	CASSQNRGTEAFF	TGTGCCAGTAGTCAGAACAGGGGCACTGAAGCTTTCTTT
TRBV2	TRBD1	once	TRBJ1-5	CASSDPRTGSNQPQHF	TGTGCCAGCAGTGACCCCCGGACAGGGTCGAATCAGCCCCAGCATTTT
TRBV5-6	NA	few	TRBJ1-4	CASSLPNQEKLVF	TGTGCCAGCAGCTTGCCGAACCAGGAAAAACTGGTTTTT
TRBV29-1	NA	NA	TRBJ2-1	CSVSWGVNEQFF	TGCAGCGTCTCCTGGGGGGTGAATGAGCAGTTCTTC
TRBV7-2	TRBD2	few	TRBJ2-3	CASRPGGGSDTQYF	TGTGCCAGCAGACCCGGGGGGGGGTCGGATACGCAGTATTTT
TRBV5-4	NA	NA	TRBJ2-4	CASSLSGALAKNIQYF	TGTGCCAGCAGCTTAAGCGGAGCCCTAGCCAAAAACATTCAGTACTTC
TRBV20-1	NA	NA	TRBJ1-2	CSAFTGNYGYTF	TGCAGTGCTTTTACAGGGAACTATGGCTACACCTTC
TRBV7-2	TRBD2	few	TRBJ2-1	CASSRRSSGMTQFF	TGTGCCAGCAGTAGGCGGAGTAGCGGGATGACGCAGTTCTTC
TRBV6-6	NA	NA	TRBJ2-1	CASSTASGETYNEQFF	TGTGCCAGCAGTACCGCCTCAGGGGAAACCTACAATGAGCAGTTCTTC
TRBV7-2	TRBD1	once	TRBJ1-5	CASSLQGAGDQPQHF	TGTGCCAGCAGCCTACAGGGGGCTGGCGATCAGCCCCAGCATTTT
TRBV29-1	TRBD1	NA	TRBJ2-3	CSVSELRDRGGRTTDTQYF	TGCAGCGTATCCGAACTCCGGGACAGGGGAGGTCGGACGACAGATACGCAGTATTTT
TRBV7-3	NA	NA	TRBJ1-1	CASSLNSGMAEAFF	TGTGCCAGCAGCTTAAACTCCGGGATGGCTGAAGCTTTCTTT
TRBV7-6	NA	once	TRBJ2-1	CASSSMVLEEQFF	TGTGCCAGCAGCTCCATGGTCTTGGAAGAGCAGTTCTTC
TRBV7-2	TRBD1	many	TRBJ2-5	CASSLAGQAPGETQYF	TGTGCCAGCAGCTTAGCGGGACAGGCCCCGGGGGAGACCCAGTACTTC
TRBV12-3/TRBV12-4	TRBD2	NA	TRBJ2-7	CASSHGTSTYEQYF	TGTGCCAGCAGTCACGGGACTAGCACCTACGAGCAGTACTTC
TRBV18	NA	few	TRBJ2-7	CASSPQGSYEQYF	TGTGCCAGCTCTCCACAGGGCTCCTACGAGCAGTACTTC
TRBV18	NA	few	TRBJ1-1	CASSPPVGANTEAFF	TGTGCCAGCTCACCACCGGTGGGGGCGAACACTGAAGCTTTCTTT
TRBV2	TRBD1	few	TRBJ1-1	CASSLTGQGSWETEAFF	TGTGCCAGCAGTCTAACGGGACAGGGTAGTTGGGAAACTGAAGCTTTCTTT
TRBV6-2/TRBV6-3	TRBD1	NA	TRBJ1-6	CASSLGQGRQPLHF	TGTGCCAGCAGTCTCGGACAGGGACGACAACCCCTCCACTTT